This entry is about one TCR beta chain. The CDR3 is 16 residues long. The germline CDR1 and CDR2 sequences are MNHNS and SASEGT. V was clipped by 7 bases and J by 5 bases, with 20 bases between them. The data belong to a study of response to subunit inactivated influenza vaccine. TCRdb re-analysed the RT-PCR reads in MiXCR, keeping a single row per CDR3 protein. The data hold about 570,000 distinct CDR3 sequences, with approximately 10% observed a single time. The sample also formed part of further work on T cells expressing NK-cell markers. From that report: As the method of synthesis, 5'RACE template switching with UMIs yielded TCR beta cDNA.

The sequences come from PBMCs from blood, collected on the day of vaccination. The chain is built from TRBV6-1 and TRBJ2-2; D may be TRBD1 (6 bases). The clonotype originates from a man in his fifties or sixties who received an inactivated influenza vaccine. CDR3 loop: CASTQTTGARTGELFF. CDR3 sequence (DNA): TGTGCCAGCACCCAAACGACAGGTGCTCGGACCGGGGAGCTGTTTTTT.